This TCR beta chain derives from a study of T cells in Graves' hyperthyroidism and ophthalmopathy. Study background: Before any treatment, at initial diagnosis, peripheral blood was collected.

Researchers took RNA transcripts and amplified the TCR beta CDR3 regions from them. HTBI primers were employed in a first-round RT-PCR of the TCR CDR3. TCRdb used MiXCR to reprocess the multiplex PCR reads, holding one entry per CDR3 protein. The sample holds some 370,000 distinct CDR3 sequences; over 11% are singletons and the top ten take 25% to 30%. This clonotype was seen at least ten times. Its antigen is undetermined. Pregnant or lactating patients were excluded, as were those with uncontrolled infection or other autoimmune disease. This CDR3 is built from 14 residues. CDR1 and CDR2 (germline): MNHEY, SMNVEV (reference sequence). With 4 bases clipped from V and 7 bases from J, the junction kept 10 bases outside the gene matches. Overall study results and limits: A model of 13 V-J pairs discriminated ophthalmopathy from stable hyperthyroidism. Ophthalmopathy prediction by the model preceded onset by a median roughly 6 months.

The V and J genes are TRBV27 and TRBJ2-7, with 7 positions matching TRBD1. The sample was blood. The receptor was isolated from a man aged 45-60 years with Graves' ophthalmopathy. CDR3: CASSSDRTSLEQYF. The DNA of the CDR3 is TGTGCCAGCAGTTCGGACAGGACCAGCCTGGAGCAGTACTTC.